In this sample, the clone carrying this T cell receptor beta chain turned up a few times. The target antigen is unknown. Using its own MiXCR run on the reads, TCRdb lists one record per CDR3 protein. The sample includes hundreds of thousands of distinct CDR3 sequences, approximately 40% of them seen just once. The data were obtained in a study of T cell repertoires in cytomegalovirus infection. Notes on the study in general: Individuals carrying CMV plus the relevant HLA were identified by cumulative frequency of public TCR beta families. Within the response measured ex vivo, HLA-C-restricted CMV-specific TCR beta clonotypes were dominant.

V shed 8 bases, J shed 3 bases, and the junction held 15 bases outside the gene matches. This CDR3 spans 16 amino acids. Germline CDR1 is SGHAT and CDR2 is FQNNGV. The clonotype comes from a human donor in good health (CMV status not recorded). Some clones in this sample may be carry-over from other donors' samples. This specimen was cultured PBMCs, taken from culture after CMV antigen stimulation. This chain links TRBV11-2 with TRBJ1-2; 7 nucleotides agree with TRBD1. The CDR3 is CASQPTGAGGDYGYTF. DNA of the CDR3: TGTGCCAGCCAACCAACCGGGGCAGGGGGGGACTATGGCTACACCTTC.